This passage covers 18 T cell receptor beta chains from one sample sequenced in a study of neurological immune-mediated disorders. TCRdb passed the 5' RACE reads through MiXCR, listing each CDR3 protein once. The top ten clones hold just over 2.5% of a sample with 50,000 to 75,000 distinct CDR3 sequences, roughly 4% of them seen once. Sequenced material: PBMCs. Receptors originate from a man between 50 and 59 years old with multiple sclerosis.

This clonotype occurred many times. The chain combines TRBV6-1 with TRBJ2-3; D perhaps matches TRBD1 (6 bases). The germline V gene encodes CDR1 MNHNS and CDR2 SASEGT. Trimming stripped 2 bases from V and 2 bases from J, with 11 bases between. There are 15 residues in the CDR3. DNA for the CDR3: TGTGCCAGCAGTGAAAGGCAGGGGAACACAGATACGCAGTATTTT. Encoded protein: CASSERQGNTDTQYF.

The sample holds many counts of this clonotype. V usage is TRBV10-3 and J usage is TRBJ2-1; tentatively, D is TRBD2 (5 bases). This CDR3 spans 12 amino acids. V was clipped by 4 bases and J by 9 bases, with 10 bases between them. From germline, CDR1 is ENHRY and CDR2 SYGVKD. In DNA form, the CDR3 reads TGTGCCATCAGTGGACCAGAGGGTGAGCAGTTCTTC. Its protein product is CAISGPEGEQFF.

This clonotype has at least ten counts. This chain links TRBV12-3 or TRBV12-4 with TRBJ2-2; possibly TRBD1 for D (6 bases). V was clipped by 3 bases and J by 6 bases, with 14 bases between them. This CDR3 contains 15 residues. The chain's CDR3 is CASSFVQGRAGELFF. The CDR3 region has the DNA TGTGCCAGCAGTTTTGTACAGGGAAGGGCCGGGGAGCTGTTTTTT.

This clonotype appeared many times. This chain connects TRBV20-1 to TRBJ1-1; tentatively, D is TRBD1 (5 bases). Germline loops: CDR1 DFQATT, CDR2 SNEGSKA (reference sequence). V was cut by 0 bases and J by 7 bases, with 18 bases left in between. This CDR3 is 15 amino acids long. CDR3 in amino acids: CSARDISRGGGEAFF. As DNA, the CDR3 is TGCAGTGCTAGAGATATATCTAGGGGCGGTGGTGAAGCTTTCTTT.

This clonotype has a count of ten or more. The chain is built from TRBV7-2 and TRBJ2-3; no firm D call. The CDR3 has 15 amino acids. CDR1 is SGHTA and CDR2 is FQGNSA in the germline V gene. Trimming removed 5 bases at V and 0 bases at J, with 12 bases between. CDR3 amino acids: CASSPEAISTDTQYF. In nucleotides, the CDR3 is TGTGCCAGCAGCCCGGAAGCAATTAGCACAGATACGCAGTATTTT.

This clonotype was counted at least ten times. The chain carries TRBV20-1 and TRBJ1-5; TRBD1 matches 7 bases. This CDR3 has 14 amino acids. Trimming removed 0 bases from V and 6 bases from J; junction bases left unmatched: 5. Germline V gene data show CDR1 as DFQATT and CDR2 as SNEGSKA (reference sequence). The CDR3 coding sequence is TGCAGTGCTAGAGATGTACCAGGGGGTCAGCCCCAGCATTTT. Translation: CSARDVPGGQPQHF.

The chain uses TRBV6-5 and TRBJ1-4; a weak D match, TRBD1 (6 bases). This CDR3 has 14 residues. Germline values: CDR1 MNHEY, CDR2 SVGAGI. V was trimmed by 2 bases and J by 5 bases, leaving 9 bases between them. The CDR3, as DNA: TGTGCCAGCAGTTACGCAACAGGGAATGAAAAACTGTTTTTT. This codes for CASSYATGNEKLFF.

V usage is TRBV20-1 and J usage is TRBJ2-7, with TRBD2 matching 11 bases. Germline V gene sequence: CDR1 DFQATT, CDR2 SNEGSKA (reference sequence). The J segment lost 7 bases and the V segment lost 3 bases, leaving 8 bases of the junction unmatched. The CDR3 length is 14 residues. DNA of the CDR3: TGCAGTGCTAGTACTAGCGGGGGTCACTGGGAGCAGTACTTC. Its protein product is CSASTSGGHWEQYF.

In this sample, this clonotype turned up many times. The chain has TRBV5-1 and TRBJ1-1; TRBD1 matches at 8 bases. The CDR3 is 15 amino acids. CDR1 SGHRS and CDR2 YFSETQ come from the germline V gene. Trimming took 4 bases from V and 7 from J; bases not matched to a gene: 12. The CDR3: CASSRQGQENFEAFF. As DNA, the CDR3 is TGCGCCAGCAGCCGCCAGGGACAGGAAAATTTTGAAGCTTTCTTT.

This clonotype turned up a few times. The J gene is TRBJ1-5, the V gene TRBV18; a possible D gene is TRBD1 (6 bases). Deletions cut 3 bases from V and 7 bases from J, with 13 bases between. This CDR3 is 14 amino acids long. CDR1 is KGHSH, CDR2 LQKENI, per germline. CDR3 amino acids: CASSPGGAGQPQHF. In DNA, the CDR3 is TGTGCCAGCTCACCCGGGGGCGCGGGGCAGCCCCAGCATTTT.

This clonotype has ten or more counts. The V and J genes are TRBV12-3 or TRBV12-4 and TRBJ1-5, with D possibly being TRBD1 (6 bases). V was trimmed by 2 bases and J by 4 bases, leaving 9 bases between them. This CDR3 comprises 14 residues. The DNA of the CDR3 is TGTGCCAGCAGTTTAAGTAGGGGGAATCAGCCCCAGCATTTT. The encoded protein is CASSLSRGNQPQHF.

This clonotype was picked up a small number of times. The chain joins TRBV12-3 or TRBV12-4 to TRBJ2-3; possibly TRBD1 or TRBD2 for D (5 bases each). This CDR3 has 17 amino acids. The V end lost 5 bases, the J end lost 4 bases, and 22 bases lay between the germline ends. CDR3 sequence (DNA): TGTGCCAGCAGTCTATCACCGGGACGAAGCTTTGCAGATACGCAGTATTTT. Encoded protein: CASSLSPGRSFADTQYF.

This clonotype was observed many times. The chain combines TRBV12-3 or TRBV12-4 with TRBJ1-5; 7 nucleotides align to TRBD1. The V and J ends lost 6 bases and 2 bases, in that order; junction bases with no gene match: 10. This CDR3 region has 16 residues. Here the CDR3 DNA reads TGTGCCAGCAGCCTTCTGGGAGGACAGGGCAATCAGCCCCAGCATTTT. This encodes CASSLLGGQGNQPQHF.

This clonotype was seen repeatedly, ten times or more. V and J are TRBV27 and TRBJ2-2; 8 bases are a match to TRBD2. V was clipped by 1 base and J by 3 bases; unmatched bases: 10. Germline V CDR1 and CDR2: MNHEY, SMNVEV (reference sequence). This CDR3 region has 18 residues. The chain's CDR3 is CASSLFIFSGAHTGELFF. The DNA for the CDR3 is TGTGCCAGCAGTTTATTCATCTTTAGCGGGGCGCACACCGGGGAGCTGTTTTTT.

The chain is built from TRBV25-1 and TRBJ1-1; D is ambiguous. The CDR3 totals 14 residues. Trimming removed 5 bases at V and 5 bases at J, with 15 bases between. Germline values: CDR1 MGHDK, CDR2 SYGVNS. In nucleotides, the CDR3 is TGTGCCAGCAGTTCGCCGAGAACGAGGACTGAAGCTTTCTTT. It yields the protein CASSSPRTRTEAFF.

This clonotype was recorded at least ten times. The V and J genes are TRBV20-1 and TRBJ2-5, with 9 positions matching TRBD2. V lost 3 bases and J lost 3; bases outside the gene matches: 5. Germline V lookup: CDR1 DFQATT, CDR2 SNEGSKA (reference sequence). The CDR3 consists of 14 residues. The CDR3 DNA sequence: TGCAGTGCTAGTAAACGACTAGCGGAAGAGACCCAGTACTTC. Translation gives CSASKRLAEETQYF.

This clonotype showed up many times. The chain carries TRBV3-1 and TRBJ2-1; D perhaps matches TRBD2 (7 bases). CDR1 and CDR2 (germline): LGHDT, YNNKEL (reference sequence). Trimming shortened V by 6 bases and J by 9 bases, and 21 bases separated the two germline ends. This CDR3 comprises 15 residues. The CDR3 region is CASRPELGGGTEQFF. For the CDR3, the DNA is TGTGCCAGCAGGCCGGAGCTGGGCGGGGGCACTGAGCAGTTCTTC.

This clonotype was counted at least ten times. The V call is TRBV4-1, the J call TRBJ2-2; tentatively, D is TRBD2 (5 bases). V was shortened by 4 bases and J by 2 bases, with 14 bases between the two germline ends. The CDR3 has 16 residues. CDR1 is MGHRA and CDR2 is YSYEKL in the germline V gene. CDR3 protein: CASSPTAATNTGELFF. The CDR3 region has the DNA TGCGCCAGCAGCCCAACAGCGGCGACAAACACCGGGGAGCTGTTTTTT.